Listed here are 28 T cell receptor beta chains from one sample, sequenced in a study of shared clonotypes between healthy human individuals. Naive CD8 cells lacked CD45RO, underwent positive selection for CCR7 and left out terminally differentiated effector memory CD45RA+ cells. Libraries were prepared by immunoSEQ multiplex PCR; TCRdb keeps only in-frame clonotypes and omits some of them. The table records about 2.2 million clones, approximately 94% of them present only once. Sequencing was performed on naive CD8+ T cells from PBMCs. The receptors here all came from a young man in good health. Some clones in this sample may be carry-over from other donors' samples.

This sequence joins TRBV4-1 and TRBJ2-7; 11 positions match TRBD2. Germline V lookup: CDR1 MGHRA, CDR2 YSYEKL. The CDR3 extends over 15 amino acids. V shed 3 bases and J 2 bases; nucleotides not matched to a gene: 3. The CDR3: CASSHGLAGPYEQYF. The CDR3 coding sequence is TGCGCCAGCAGCCATGGACTAGCGGGTCCCTACGAGCAGTACTTC.

The chain couples TRBV12-5 to TRBJ2-4; TRBD1 matches 9 bases. This CDR3 comprises 17 residues. After removal of 9 bases from V and 5 bases from J, the junction contained 17 bases not matched to a gene. Germline V gene lookup returns CDR1 LGHNT and CDR2 FRNRAP. CDR3: CARDLAGTGISENIQYF. CDR3 nucleotide sequence: TGTGCTAGGGACTTAGCCGGGACAGGGATATCTGAAAACATTCAGTACTTC.

This CDR3 reads CASSPAAKAIEAFF. The CDR3 DNA sequence: TGTGCCAGCAGCCCCGCGGCCAAAGCGATTGAAGCTTTCTTT. This chain links TRBV7-2 with TRBJ1-1; D not certain. Germline V lookup: CDR1 SGHTA, CDR2 FQGNSA. This CDR3 spans 14 amino acids. Trimming cost V 5 bases and J 7 bases, with 17 bases left between them.

The chain uses TRBV5-1 and TRBJ2-7; 10 nucleotides agree with TRBD2. Germline V lookup: CDR1 SGHRS, CDR2 YFSETQ. The CDR3 is 16 residues long. V shed 4 bases and J 4 bases; nucleotides not matched to a gene: 11. In nucleotides, the CDR3 is TGCGCCAGCAGCCTATACCCTAGCGGGAGTAAATACGAGCAGTACTTC. Its protein is CASSLYPSGSKYEQYF.

The chain uses TRBV4-1 and TRBJ2-5; 7 nucleotides agree with TRBD1. This CDR3 contains 16 residues. The junction had 9 bases not matched to a gene; V was cut back by 1 base and J by 4 bases. CDR1 and CDR2 (germline): MGHRA, YSYEKL. CDR3 protein: CASSQGNQGVGETQYF. The CDR3 region has the DNA TGCGCCAGCAGCCAAGGAAACCAGGGGGTTGGAGAGACCCAGTACTTC.

The chain is built from TRBV28 and TRBJ1-2, with 9 bases fitting TRBD1. CDR1 and CDR2 (germline): MDHEN, SYDVKM. The CDR3 spans 14 residues. After removal of 3 bases from V and 4 bases from J, the junction contained 3 bases not matched to a gene. CDR3 DNA: TGTGCCAGCAGTTTGGACAGGGGCTTCTATGGCTACACCTTC. As protein: CASSLDRGFYGYTF.

Worth noting for this clone: The sample contains more than one DNA sequence encoding this CDR3. The chain carries TRBV9 and TRBJ2-7; TRBD2 matches at 7 bases. The germline V gene has CDR1 SGDLS and CDR2 YYNGEE. The CDR3 extends over 15 amino acids. The V gene end was trimmed by 0 bases and the J gene end by 1 base; junction bases not matched to a gene: 4. The CDR3 here is CASSVGPAGSYEQYF. The CDR3 DNA reads TGTGCCAGCAGCGTAGGCCCAGCGGGGTCCTACGAGCAGTACTTC.

This clone was observed once. V gene TRBV11-3 combines with J gene TRBJ2-7, with 10 bases aligning to TRBD1. The germline V gene has CDR1 SGHNT and CDR2 YENEEA. This CDR3 is 14 amino acids long. Unmatched junction bases numbered 5, after V lost 5 bases and J lost 4 bases. CDR3: CASSGRTGGYEQYF. CDR3 sequence (DNA): TGTGCCAGCAGCGGACGGACAGGGGGTTACGAGCAGTACTTC.

The chain carries TRBV7-3 and TRBJ2-7, with TRBD2 matching over 9 bases. The V gene end was trimmed by 2 bases and the J gene end by 4 bases; junction bases not matched to a gene: 3. Germline V lookup: CDR1 SGHTA, CDR2 FQGTGA. The CDR3 consists of 14 residues. The CDR3 bases are TGTGCCAGCAGCTTAGCGGGAGGGCAGTACGAGCAGTACTTC. It yields the protein CASSLAGGQYEQYF.

On this clone itself: Within the sample, other DNA sequences also encode this same CDR3. The V and J genes are TRBV7-9 and TRBJ1-2; a possible D gene is TRBD1 (5 bases). Per the germline V gene, CDR1 is SEHNR and CDR2 is FQNEAQ (reference sequence). The V end lost 5 bases, the J end lost 3 bases, and 10 bases lay between the germline ends. This CDR3 is built from 13 residues. This CDR3 is CASSLDRDYGYTF. The CDR3, as DNA: TGTGCCAGCAGCCTAGACAGAGACTATGGCTACACCTTC.

The V and J genes are TRBV25-1 and TRBJ2-7, with unresolved D. Germline V gene sequence: CDR1 MGHDK, CDR2 SYGVNS. CDR3 size: 13 residues. V was cut by 5 bases and J by 5 bases, with 13 bases left in between. Here the CDR3 reads CASSPNGDNEQYF. CDR3 in DNA: TGTGCCAGCAGTCCGAATGGAGACAACGAGCAGTACTTC.

The chain couples TRBV7-2 to TRBJ2-7; 7 nucleotides agree with TRBD2. This CDR3 has 13 residues. Germline V gene lookup returns CDR1 SGHTA and CDR2 FQGNSA. V was pared by 4 bases and J by 6 bases, with 6 bases of the junction left unmatched. In DNA, the CDR3 is TGTGCCAGCAGCTGGGAGGGAGGGTTCGAGCAGTACTTC. Translating it yields CASSWEGGFEQYF.

This rearrangement joins TRBV11-2 to TRBJ2-5; 9 nucleotides match TRBD2. V shed 0 bases and J 5 bases; nucleotides not matched to a gene: 4. CDR1 is SGHAT, CDR2 FQNNGV, per germline. The CDR3 contains 15 residues. CDR3 loop: CASSLDSGSYETQYF. CDR3 DNA: TGTGCCAGCAGCTTAGATAGCGGGAGTTATGAGACCCAGTACTTC.

This chain links TRBV6-5 with TRBJ2-5; D perhaps matches TRBD1 (5 bases). V was cut by 2 bases and J by 5 bases, with 12 bases left in between. CDR3 length: 14 residues. Looked up from germline, CDR1 is MNHEY and CDR2 is SVGAGI. This CDR3 is CASSYHAQGETQYF. The CDR3 nucleotides read TGTGCCAGCAGTTACCACGCCCAGGGTGAGACCCAGTACTTC.

The chain joins TRBV27 to TRBJ2-2, with 8 positions matching TRBD1. The V and J ends lost 4 bases and 6 bases, in that order; junction bases with no gene match: 10. The CDR3 contains 16 residues. CDR1 MNHEY and CDR2 SMNVEV come from the germline V gene (reference sequence). CDR3 residues: CASSSRENRGSGELFF. In nucleotides, the CDR3 is TGTGCCAGCAGTTCCCGGGAGAACAGGGGGTCCGGGGAGCTGTTTTTT.

The rearrangement joins TRBV28 to TRBJ2-1; TRBD1 might be the D (5 bases). V lost 3 bases and J lost 8, with 14 bases in between. Germline CDR1 and CDR2: MDHEN and SYDVKM. The CDR3 runs to 14 residues. The CDR3: CASSFWGARDEQFF. The CDR3 coding sequence is TGTGCCAGCAGTTTTTGGGGCGCTCGGGATGAGCAGTTCTTC.

Note on this clone: Other DNA sequences within the sample encode an identical CDR3. The V call is TRBV28, the J call TRBJ2-1, with D perhaps matching TRBD2 (5 bases). Trimming shortened V by 2 bases and J by 0 bases, and 14 bases separated the two germline ends. The CDR3 extends over 17 amino acids. In germline, CDR1 is MDHEN, CDR2 SYDVKM. CDR3 sequence (DNA): TGTGCCAGCAGTTTAGATTCAAGCGGAAGCTCCTACAATGAGCAGTTCTTC. It is translated as CASSLDSSGSSYNEQFF.

About this clone itself: Other DNA sequences within the sample encode an identical CDR3. The chain uses TRBV7-9 and TRBJ2-3; D not certain. V shed 1 base and J shed 2 bases, with 4 bases lying between them. The CDR3 extends over 13 amino acids. The germline V gene has CDR1 SEHNR and CDR2 FQNEAQ (reference sequence). The CDR3 sequence is CASSLGPTDTQYF. The DNA of the CDR3 is TGTGCCAGCAGCTTAGGGCCCACAGATACGCAGTATTTT.

This chain links TRBV27 with TRBJ2-3; tentatively, D is TRBD2 (5 bases). V was shortened by 3 bases and J by 2 bases, with 9 bases between the two germline ends. The V gene's germline CDR1 is MNHEY and CDR2 SMNVEV (reference sequence). The CDR3 is made up of 14 amino acids. The CDR3 DNA sequence: TGTGCCAGCAGTTTCAGGCTAGCCACAGATACGCAGTATTTT. Protein sequence: CASSFRLATDTQYF.

The rearrangement uses TRBV7-2 and TRBJ1-2; 8 nucleotides align to TRBD1. In germline, CDR1 is SGHTA, CDR2 FQGNSA. The trim removed 6 bases at V and 3 bases at J, leaving 6 bases unmatched. The CDR3 has 14 residues. The CDR3: CASSQGARYYGYTF. The DNA of the CDR3 is TGTGCCAGCAGTCAGGGGGCGCGGTACTATGGCTACACCTTC.

Worth noting for this clone: This sample also contains other DNA sequences that code for the same CDR3. The chain links TRBV7-9 to TRBJ2-7; D is possibly TRBD1 (5 bases). The germline gives CDR1 SEHNR, CDR2 FQNEAQ (reference sequence). CDR3 size: 13 residues. V lost 4 bases, J lost 2 bases, and 9 bases lay in between. The CDR3 sequence: CASSWGRAYEQYF. The CDR3 nucleotides are TGTGCCAGCAGCTGGGGCAGAGCCTACGAGCAGTACTTC.

CDR3 nucleotides: TGTGCCAGCAGTTTACTCCTTCCGGGGGGGTACGAGCAGTACTTC. This codes for CASSLLLPGGYEQYF. The rearrangement joins TRBV27 to TRBJ2-7, with 8 bases aligning to TRBD2. Germline V lookup: CDR1 MNHEY, CDR2 SMNVEV (reference sequence). V was clipped by 2 bases and J by 4 bases; unmatched bases: 7. The CDR3 length is 15 residues.

V is TRBV7-9 and J is TRBJ2-5; D is uncertain. The J call may be incorrect, as the DNA end agrees better with TRBJ2-7. The CDR3 is 13 amino acids. The germline V gene encodes CDR1 SEHNR and CDR2 FQNEAQ (reference sequence). Here the CDR3 reads CASSLRPPYEQYF. The CDR3 DNA is TGTGCCAGCAGCTTAAGGCCGCCCTACGAGCAGTACTTC.

The rearrangement joins TRBV11-2 to TRBJ2-1, with D perhaps matching TRBD2 (6 bases). Between the trimmed V and J ends, which lost 1 base and 2 bases, there was a span of 9 bases. The CDR3 totals 15 residues. Germline values: CDR1 SGHAT, CDR2 FQNNGV. The CDR3 bases are TGTGCCAGCAGCTTAGGGCTAGCGCCCTACAATGAGCAGTTCTTC. This encodes CASSLGLAPYNEQFF.

The DNA for the CDR3 is TGTGCCAGCAGCTCCACCTCAGGGGGCAATGGCTACACCTTC. It encodes CASSSTSGGNGYTF. The chain employs TRBV7-8 and TRBJ1-2; 8 bases are shared with TRBD1. With 4 bases clipped from V and 6 bases from J, the junction kept 7 bases outside the gene matches. The germline CDR1 and CDR2 sequences are SGHVS and FQNEAQ. CDR3 length: 14 residues.

About this clone: Other DNA sequences in the same sample also yield this CDR3. The rearrangement uses TRBV4-3 and TRBJ1-2, with 8 positions matching TRBD1. Germline V gene lookup returns CDR1 LGHNA and CDR2 YSLEER. CDR3 length: 14 amino acids. Losses at the gene ends were 5 bases for V and 7 bases for J; bases not matched to a gene: 9. The CDR3 protein is CASSEGQGRGGYTF. Here the CDR3 DNA reads TGCGCCAGCAGCGAAGGACAGGGAAGAGGTGGCTACACCTTC.

The V and J genes are TRBV7-8 and TRBJ1-1; the D is unclear. CDR1 is SGHVS, CDR2 FQNEAQ, per germline. V lost 5 bases, J lost 0 bases, and 16 bases lay in between. CDR3 size: 16 residues. CDR3 DNA sequence: TGTGCCAGCAGCCCACGGAGGGCTGCCATGAACACTGAAGCTTTCTTT. It is translated as CASSPRRAAMNTEAFF.

This chain uses TRBV27 with TRBJ2-7, with D possibly TRBD1 on 5 matching bases. V lost 6 bases to trimming and J lost 2 bases, with 14 bases between them. Germline values: CDR1 MNHEY, CDR2 SMNVEV (reference sequence). The CDR3 is 14 amino acids. CDR3 sequence reads: CASSPGDRTYEQYF. DNA for the CDR3: TGTGCCAGCAGCCCTGGCGACAGAACCTACGAGCAGTACTTC.